This TCR beta chain was retrieved from a study of beta chain features in type 1 diabetes. There are 17 residues in the CDR3. Germline V lookup: CDR1 KGHSH, CDR2 LQKENI. Germline trimming cut 0 bases from V and 5 bases from J; bases unmatched to any gene: 4. This clone was seen more than once but under ten times. Reverse transcribing all isolated RNA meant expressed TCRB transcripts were sequenced. Sequencing used immunoSEQ multiplex PCR; TCRdb keeps in-frame clones, though not all of them. The table lists about 360,000 clones, approximately 12% of them singletons. The V call is TRBV18, the J call TRBJ2-3; 14 positions agree with TRBD2. This clonotype was sampled from a man aged 18 to 29 in good health. The sample taken for sequencing was naive CD4+ T cells from blood. The CDR3 sequence: CASSPPGLAGVGDTQYF. In nucleotides, the CDR3 is TGTGCCAGCTCACCACCGGGACTAGCGGGAGTGGGAGATACGCAGTATTTT. Based on the CDR3 plus reference TRBV18 and TRBJ2-3, the full variable domain is NAGVMQNPRHLVRRRGQEARLRCSPMKGHSHVYWYRQLPEEGLKFMVYLQKENIIDESGMPKERFSAEFPKEGPSILRIQQVVRGDSAAYFCASSPPGLAGVGDTQYFGPGTRLTVL.